This T cell receptor (beta chain) was recorded in a study of blood T cell repertoires in COVID-19 (dated by TCRdb to 2020 to 2021). Broadly, across the study: Collaborator samples came from the United States, Italy and Spain and covered acute and convalescent phases of COVID-19. The material from the prospective study consisted of cDNA or gDNA derived from T cells, B-cell-depleted T cells, or PBMCs. The dataset comprised deeply sampled blood TCRbeta repertoires from subjects exposed to, actively infected with, or recovered from COVID-19. The repertoires were released in a freely available public database meant as a resource for research on the immune response to SARS-CoV-2. Samples came from the ongoing ImmuneRACE study (first 160 participants) plus 1,254 subjects from 6 global collaborators. The sample metadata nearly always contained a de-identified subject ID, COVID-19 status, age in years and sex. HLA class I and class II types, where available, came from metadata supplied by the sample provider rather than from assay-based typing. What the study reported, not specific to this receptor: The quantity of clinical and demographic metadata differed by source and by participant and was supplied without curation.

The immunoSEQ Assay, a bias-controlled multiplex PCR, was used to amplify TCRbeta CDR3 regions from genomic DNA. The study's processing was this. Within the assay, amplification of reference gene primers was used to estimate how many nucleated cells each sample contained. Sequence reads were collapsed and filtered to measure the absolute abundance of every unique TCRbeta CDR3 rearrangement. For each sample, productive Simpson clonality was calculated by taking the square root of Simpson's diversity index across productive rearrangements. Not all clones reach the TCRdb copy of this immuneACCESS table, which keeps in-frame sequences only. Checked studies attribute under half of the gap to unresolved V genes and leave the rest unexplained. V and J calls and clone size are those listed in that table; D and trimming were worked out from the DNA. The sample contains over 150,000 clones, more than 70% of them found a single time. Roughly 20% of the sample is taken by the ten largest.

Turning to this clone: There is no known antigen for this receptor. The input lacks base qualities; no much larger clone sits a single base away.

The CDR3 goes from the cysteine to the phenylalanine over 14 residues. The sequence is cut down to CDR3 DNA, 42 bases in frame from base 1. V drops 6 bases and J drops 2 bases, leaving 10 bases in between. CDR1 and CDR2, per the germline V gene, are SNHLY and FYNNEI. A second Seattle source provided samples from volunteer blood donors who had recovered from COVID-19. Each collaborating institution followed its own protocols to collect whole blood in K2EDTA tubes. Collaborator samples were shipped for TCRbeta analysis as frozen whole blood, isolated PBMCs, or DNA extracted from either sample type. The material sequenced was peripheral blood. The TCR was taken from a woman aged 70-85 years who had recovered from COVID-19. This chain joins TRBV2 to TRBJ2-2; the D gene assignment is ambiguous. The CDR3 reads CASSPWPNTGELFF. The DNA is TGTGCCAGCAGCCCGTGGCCTAACACCGGGGAGCTGTTTTTT.